The 6 T cell receptor beta chains in this list originate from one sample, sequenced in a study of Ad26.COV2.S vaccination and SARS-CoV-2 variants. The treatment is: around 19 received Ad26.COV2.S at low or high dose, single or two shots; a few received placebo; per-sample allocation not given. Vaccine and placebo recipients were sampled on day 63 after the first injection. Clones were sequenced by immunoSEQ multiplex PCR, and TCRdb holds only the in-frame ones, with some missing. The table includes around 270,000 clones, around 88% detected once. The sequenced sample was peripheral blood, obtained in a trial of Ad26.COV2.S vaccine versus placebo. All receptors come from a person between 18 and 60 years old who received the Ad26.COV2.S COVID-19 vaccine or a placebo.

The chain recombines TRBV6-5 with TRBJ2-5; 8 positions agree with TRBD1. Trimming cost V 5 bases and J 2 bases; bases outside gene matches: 7. CDR3 length: 15 amino acids. From germline, CDR1 is MNHEY and CDR2 SVGAGI. For the CDR3, the DNA is TGTGCCAGCAGTAACCAGGGGGCCCTACAAGAGACCCAGTACTTC. It is translated as CASSNQGALQETQYF.

The rearrangement links TRBV7-2 to TRBJ1-2, with 7 bases identical to TRBD1. This CDR3 region has 14 residues. V dropped 1 base and J dropped 3; count of bases not matched to a gene: 2. Germline-derived CDR1 and CDR2 are SGHTA and FQGNSA. CDR3 amino acids: CASSLGQGDYGYTF. CDR3 nucleotide sequence: TGTGCCAGCAGCTTAGGCCAGGGGGACTATGGCTACACCTTC.

This sequence joins TRBV15 and TRBJ2-3, with D hard to call. Trimming took 0 bases from V and 4 from J, leaving 14 bases between them. Per the germline V gene, CDR1 is LNHNV and CDR2 is YYDKDF (reference sequence). The CDR3 is 16 residues long. The CDR3 loop is CATSRDRSTHADTQYF. CDR3 nucleotides: TGTGCCACCAGCAGAGATCGGAGTACGCACGCAGATACGCAGTATTTT.

This chain connects TRBV18 to TRBJ1-4; D unclear. CDR1 KGHSH and CDR2 LQKENI come from the germline V gene. The CDR3 runs 16 residues. The V gene lost 6 bases and the J gene lost 0 bases, with 14 bases spanning the gap. The CDR3 DNA sequence: TGTGCCAGCTCCTCTCTCCAGTGGTCAACTAATGAAAAACTGTTTTTT. It codes for CASSSLQWSTNEKLFF.

The chain has TRBV7-9 and TRBJ2-1; 9 bases map to TRBD1. The CDR3 is made up of 16 amino acids. V was clipped by 6 bases and J by 6 bases; unmatched bases: 12. The germline gives CDR1 SEHNR, CDR2 FQNEAQ (reference sequence). The CDR3 DNA is TGTGCCAGCAGTCGACAGGGGGGCTGGGAAGGCAATGAGCAGTTCTTC. Its translation is CASSRQGGWEGNEQFF.

This clone was counted only a few times. This chain connects TRBV3-1 (or the pseudogene TRBV3-2) to TRBJ1-3; D is uncertain. Germline V gene lookup returns CDR1 LGHDT and CDR2 YNNKEL (reference sequence). The CDR3 is 13 amino acids. V was pared by 0 bases and J by 11 bases, with 11 bases between. CDR3 DNA: TGTGCCAGCAGCCAAGAGTCCCTCCCTTCCATATATTTT. Its protein is CASSQESLPSIYF.